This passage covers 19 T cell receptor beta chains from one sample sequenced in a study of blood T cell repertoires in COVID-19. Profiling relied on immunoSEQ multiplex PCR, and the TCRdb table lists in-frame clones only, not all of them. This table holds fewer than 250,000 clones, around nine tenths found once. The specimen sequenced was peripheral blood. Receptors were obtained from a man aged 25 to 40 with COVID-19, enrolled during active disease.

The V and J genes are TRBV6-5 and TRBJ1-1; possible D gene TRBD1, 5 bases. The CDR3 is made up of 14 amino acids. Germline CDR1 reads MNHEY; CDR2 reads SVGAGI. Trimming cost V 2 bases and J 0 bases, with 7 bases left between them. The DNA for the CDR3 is TGTGCCAGCAGTTACCGACAGATGAACACTGAAGCTTTCTTT. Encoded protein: CASSYRQMNTEAFF.

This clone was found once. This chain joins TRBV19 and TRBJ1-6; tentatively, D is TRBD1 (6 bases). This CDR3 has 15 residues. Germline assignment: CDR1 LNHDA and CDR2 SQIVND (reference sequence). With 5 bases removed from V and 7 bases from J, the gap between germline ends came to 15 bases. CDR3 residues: CASSVQGLENSPLHF. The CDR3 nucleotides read TGTGCCAGTAGTGTACAGGGTCTGGAAAATTCACCCCTCCACTTT.

CDR3 amino acids: CASSRLAGGYEQYF. As DNA, the CDR3 is TGTGCCAGCAGCAGACTAGCGGGAGGCTACGAGCAGTACTTC. V gene TRBV5-4 combines with J gene TRBJ2-7, with TRBD2 matching over 13 bases. V lost 4 bases, J lost 3 bases, and 1 base stayed unmatched. The CDR3 is 14 amino acids. Germline values: CDR1 SGHNT, CDR2 YYREEE (reference sequence).

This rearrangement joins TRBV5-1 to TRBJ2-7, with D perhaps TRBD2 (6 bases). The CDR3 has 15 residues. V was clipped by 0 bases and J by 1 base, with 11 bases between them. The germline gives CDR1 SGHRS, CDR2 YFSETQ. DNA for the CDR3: TGCGCCAGCAGCTTGGTGGGGGGTCCTTCCTACGAGCAGTACTTC. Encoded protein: CASSLVGGPSYEQYF.

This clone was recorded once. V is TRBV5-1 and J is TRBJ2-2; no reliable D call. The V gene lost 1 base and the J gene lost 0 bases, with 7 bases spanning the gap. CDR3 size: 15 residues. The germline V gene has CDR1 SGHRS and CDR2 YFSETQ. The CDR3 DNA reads TGCGCCAGCAGCTTGAGTGGCACGAACACCGGGGAGCTGTTTTTT. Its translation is CASSLSGTNTGELFF.

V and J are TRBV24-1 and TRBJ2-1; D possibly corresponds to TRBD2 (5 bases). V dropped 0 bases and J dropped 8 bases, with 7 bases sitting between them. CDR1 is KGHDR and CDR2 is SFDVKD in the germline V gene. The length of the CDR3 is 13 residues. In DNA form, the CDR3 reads TGTGCCACCAGTGATTTGCAGAGGGATGAGCAGTTCTTC. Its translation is CATSDLQRDEQFF.

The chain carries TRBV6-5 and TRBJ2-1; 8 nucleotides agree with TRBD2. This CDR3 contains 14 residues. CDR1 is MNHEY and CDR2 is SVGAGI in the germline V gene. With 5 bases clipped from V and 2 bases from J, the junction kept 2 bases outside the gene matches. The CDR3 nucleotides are TGTGCCAGCAGTATAGCGGGGACCTACAATGAGCAGTTCTTC. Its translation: CASSIAGTYNEQFF.

Here the CDR3 DNA reads TGTGCCAGCAGCTTAAGTTTTCAGGGCCCTAATGAAAAACTGTTTTTT. This translates into CASSLSFQGPNEKLFF. The chain recombines TRBV7-9 with TRBJ1-4, with D perhaps TRBD1 (5 bases). Germline-derived CDR1 and CDR2 are SEHNR and FQNEAQ (reference sequence). The V gene lost 2 bases and the J gene lost 3 bases, with 13 bases spanning the gap. This CDR3 contains 16 residues. Looking up the rest from reference TRBV7-9 and TRBJ1-4 gives the full variable domain: DTGVSQNPRHKITKRGQNVTFRCDPISEHNRLYWYRQTLGQGPEFLTYFQNEAQLEKSRLLSDRFSAERPKGSFSTLEIQRTEQGDSAMYLCASSLSFQGPNEKLFFGSGTQLSVL.

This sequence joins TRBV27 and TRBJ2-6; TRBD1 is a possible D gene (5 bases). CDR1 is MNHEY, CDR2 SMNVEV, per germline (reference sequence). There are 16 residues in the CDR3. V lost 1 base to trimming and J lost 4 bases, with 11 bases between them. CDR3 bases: TGTGCCAGCAGTTTATTTGGGGCATACGGGGCCAACGTCCTGACTTTC. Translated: CASSLFGAYGANVLTF.

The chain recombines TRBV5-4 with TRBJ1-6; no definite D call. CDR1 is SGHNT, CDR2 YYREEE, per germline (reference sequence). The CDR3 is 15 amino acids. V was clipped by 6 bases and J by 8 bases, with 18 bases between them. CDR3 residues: CASTFGGRRDSPLHF. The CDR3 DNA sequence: TGTGCCAGCACCTTCGGTGGTAGACGGGATTCACCCCTCCACTTT.

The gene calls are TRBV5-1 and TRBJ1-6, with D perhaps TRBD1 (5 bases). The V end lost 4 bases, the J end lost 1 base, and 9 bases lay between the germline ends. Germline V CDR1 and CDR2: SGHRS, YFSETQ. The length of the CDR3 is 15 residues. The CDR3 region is CASSRDSSYNSPLHF. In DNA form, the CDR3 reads TGCGCCAGCAGCCGCGACAGTTCCTATAATTCACCCCTCCACTTT.

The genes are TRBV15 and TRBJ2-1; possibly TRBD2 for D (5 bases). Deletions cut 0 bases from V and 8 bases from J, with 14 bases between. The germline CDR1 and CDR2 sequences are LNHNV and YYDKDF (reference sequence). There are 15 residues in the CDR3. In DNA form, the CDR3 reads TGTGCCACCAGCAGAGATCGGGGTATAGGTGATGAGCAGTTCTTC. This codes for CATSRDRGIGDEQFF.

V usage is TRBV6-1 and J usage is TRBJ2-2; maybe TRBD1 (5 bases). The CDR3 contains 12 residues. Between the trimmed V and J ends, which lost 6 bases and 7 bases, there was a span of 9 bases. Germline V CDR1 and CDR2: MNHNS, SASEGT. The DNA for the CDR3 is TGTGCCAGCAGGGGGCGCGGCGGGGAGCTGTTTTTT. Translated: CASRGRGGELFF.

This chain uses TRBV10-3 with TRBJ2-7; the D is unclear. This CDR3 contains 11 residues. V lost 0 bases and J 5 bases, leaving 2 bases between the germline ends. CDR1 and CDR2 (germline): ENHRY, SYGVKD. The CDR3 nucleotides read TGTGCCATCAGTGAGTCCAACGAGCAGTACTTC. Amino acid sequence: CAISESNEQYF.

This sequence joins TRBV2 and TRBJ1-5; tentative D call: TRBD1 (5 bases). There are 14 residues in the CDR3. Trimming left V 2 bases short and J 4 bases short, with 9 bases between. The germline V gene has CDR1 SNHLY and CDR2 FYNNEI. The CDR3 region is CASSEIQGNQPQHF. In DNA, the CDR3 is TGTGCCAGCAGTGAAATTCAGGGAAATCAGCCCCAGCATTTT.

This chain's CDR3 is CASSLAPTGDTEAFF. CDR3 in DNA: TGTGCCAGCAGCCTCGCGCCGACAGGAGACACTGAAGCTTTCTTT. This rearrangement joins TRBV3-1 (or the pseudogene TRBV3-2) to TRBJ1-1; D is perhaps TRBD1 (6 bases). Germline V lookup: CDR1 LGHDT, CDR2 YNNKEL (reference sequence). V lost 4 bases, J lost 3 bases, and 15 bases lay in between. This CDR3 region has 15 residues.

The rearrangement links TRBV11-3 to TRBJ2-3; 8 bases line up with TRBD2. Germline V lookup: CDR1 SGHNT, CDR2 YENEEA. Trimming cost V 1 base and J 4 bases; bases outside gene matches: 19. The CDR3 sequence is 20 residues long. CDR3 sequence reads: CASSLGGRGGLTLPSDTQYF. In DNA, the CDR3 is TGTGCCAGCAGCTTAGGGGGCCGCGGGGGGTTAACTCTTCCGTCAGATACGCAGTATTTT.

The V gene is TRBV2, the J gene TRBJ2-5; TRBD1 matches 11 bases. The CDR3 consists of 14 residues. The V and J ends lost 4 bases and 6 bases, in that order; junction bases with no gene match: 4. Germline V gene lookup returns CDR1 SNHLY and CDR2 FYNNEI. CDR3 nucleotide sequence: TGTGCCAGCAGTGCAAGGACAGGGGGCAAGACCCAGTACTTC. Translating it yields CASSARTGGKTQYF. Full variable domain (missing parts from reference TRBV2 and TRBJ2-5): EPEVTQTPSHQVTQMGQEVILRCVPISNHLYFYWYRQILGQKVEFLVSFYNNEISEKSEIFDDQFSVERPDGSNFTLKIRSTKLEDSAMYFCASSARTGGKTQYFGPGTRLLVL.

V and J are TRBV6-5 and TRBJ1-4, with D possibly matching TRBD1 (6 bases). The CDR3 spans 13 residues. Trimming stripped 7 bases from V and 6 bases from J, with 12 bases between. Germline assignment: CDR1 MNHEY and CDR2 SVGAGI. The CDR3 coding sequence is TGTGCCAGCAACAGGGATGAAGATGAAAAACTGTTTTTT. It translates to CASNRDEDEKLFF.